This T cell receptor (beta chain) was found in a study of cytomegalovirus exposure and HLA in healthy donors. The overall study: The same platform used for the 666 first-cohort repertoires was also used for the 120 or so validation repertoires, as a later analysis reported. Study-wide points: The study designated some 180 TCR beta chains cytomegalovirus-associated.

The protocol was immunoSEQ multiplex PCR, while the TCRdb copy is restricted to in-frame clones and leaves out a portion. Counted here are some 150,000 clones, roughly 87% occurring once; the ten biggest clones make up about 4.9%. This clone showed up just a few times. Its antigen is undetermined. Germline V gene data show CDR1 as SGHAT and CDR2 as FQNNGV. Trimming took 5 bases from V and 6 from J; bases not matched to a gene: 9. The CDR3 extends over 14 amino acids. The rearrangement links TRBV11-2 to TRBJ2-7, with 8 bases matching TRBD1. This TCR derives from a man between 18 and 35 years old in good health and CMV-seropositive. The sample consisted of PBMCs. As DNA, the CDR3 is TGTGCCAGCAGCAGCCGGACAGGGAACCCCGAGCAGTACTTC. Residues: CASSSRTGNPEQYF. The full variable domain, completed using reference TRBV11-2 and TRBJ2-7, is EAGVAQSPRYKIIEKRQSVAFWCNPISGHATLYWYQQILGQGPKLLIQFQNNGVVDDSQLPKDRFSAERLKGVDSTLKIQPAKLEDSAVYLCASSSRTGNPEQYFGPGTRLTVT.